The clone carrying this TCR beta chain was seen only a few times. TCRdb analysed the RT-PCR reads with MiXCR anew, one entry per CDR3 protein. The sample records more than 450,000 distinct CDR3 sequences, approximately 10% being singletons. The data belong to a study of response to subunit inactivated influenza vaccine. V lost 3 bases, J lost 8 bases, and 9 bases stayed unmatched. The CDR3 loop spans 15 amino acids. This sample also belongs to another study, concerning T cells expressing NK-cell markers. That work states: Scientists made TCR beta cDNA using 5'RACE template switching with UMIs.

The starting material was PBMCs from blood, obtained on the day of vaccination. V and J are TRBV12-3 or TRBV12-4 and TRBJ2-1; 8 bases match TRBD2. The TCR was taken from a man aged 50 to 60 who received an inactivated influenza vaccine. The CDR3 spells CASSFSRREADEQFF. The CDR3 DNA sequence: TGTGCCAGCAGTTTCTCCCGGCGGGAGGCAGATGAGCAGTTCTTC.